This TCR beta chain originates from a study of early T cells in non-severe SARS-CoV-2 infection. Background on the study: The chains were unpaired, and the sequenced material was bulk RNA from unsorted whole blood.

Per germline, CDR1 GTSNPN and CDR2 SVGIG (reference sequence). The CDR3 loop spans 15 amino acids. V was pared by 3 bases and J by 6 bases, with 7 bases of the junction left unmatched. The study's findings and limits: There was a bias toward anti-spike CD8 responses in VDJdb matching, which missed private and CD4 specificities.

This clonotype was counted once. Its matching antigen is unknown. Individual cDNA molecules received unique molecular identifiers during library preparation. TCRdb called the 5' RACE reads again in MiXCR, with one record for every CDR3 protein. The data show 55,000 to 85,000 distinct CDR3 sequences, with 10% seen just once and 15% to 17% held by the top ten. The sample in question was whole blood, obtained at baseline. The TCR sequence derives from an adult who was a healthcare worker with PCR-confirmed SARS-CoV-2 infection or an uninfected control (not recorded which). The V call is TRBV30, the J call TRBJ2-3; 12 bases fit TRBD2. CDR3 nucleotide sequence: TGTGCCTGGAGGTTGCTAGCGGGAGGGCTCGATACGCAGTATTTT. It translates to CAWRLLAGGLDTQYF.